The T cell receptor beta chain described here comes from a study of cytomegalovirus exposure and HLA in healthy donors. Clones were read by immunoSEQ multiplex PCR, and TCRdb kept only the in-frame ones, dropping some. Of over 150,000 clones detected, less than 90% appear once; the ten largest clones hold around 2.3%. This clone has just a few counts. V was pared by 5 bases and J by 0 bases, with 1 base of the junction left unmatched. This CDR3 region has 14 residues. Germline V gene sequence: CDR1 MNHNY, CDR2 SVGAGI (reference sequence). This receptor was obtained from a woman under 30 in good health and CMV-seronegative. The chain uses TRBV6-6 and TRBJ1-5; 7 nucleotides line up with TRBD1. Sequenced sample: PBMCs. Written as DNA, the CDR3 is TGTGCCAGCAGTGACAGGGATAGCAATCAGCCCCAGCATTTT. This translates into CASSDRDSNQPQHF.